Below, one T cell receptor beta chain is given with its context. The CDR3 has 14 residues. Losses at the gene ends were 4 bases for V and 10 bases for J; bases not matched to a gene: 9. CDR1 LNHNV and CDR2 YYDKDF come from the germline V gene (reference sequence). Clones were read by immunoSEQ multiplex PCR, and TCRdb kept only the in-frame ones, dropping some. This table has 90,000 to 120,000 clones, 80% to 95% appearing once. This sample was taken from a study of T cell changes during pregnancy in multiple sclerosis. The V and J genes are TRBV15 and TRBJ2-3; 9 nucleotides match TRBD1. Material: peripheral blood, obtained in the third trimester of pregnancy. The origin of this receptor is a female donor in good health, enrolled as a control in a pregnancy study. The CDR3 region has the DNA TGTGCCACCAGCAACAACGGACAGGGGAGAGCGCAGTATTTT. The encoded protein is CATSNNGQGRAQYF. The full variable domain, rest sourced from reference TRBV15 and TRBJ2-3, is DAMVIQNPRYQVTQFGKPVTLSCSQTLNHNVMYWYQQKSSQAPKLLFHYYDKDFNNEADTPDNFQSRRPNTSFCFLDIRSPGLGDTAMYLCATSNNGQGRAQYFGPGTRLTVL.